This T cell receptor (beta chain) was identified in a study of response to subunit inactivated influenza vaccine. V was cut by 4 bases and J by 2 bases, with 9 bases left in between. The CDR3 has 12 residues. CDR1 and CDR2 from the germline V gene are SQVTM and ANQGSEA. TCRdb analysed the RT-PCR reads with MiXCR anew, one entry per CDR3 protein. Of fewer than 400,000 distinct CDR3 sequences detected, 21% appear once; the ten largest clones hold 10%. The sequencing here drew on PBMCs from blood, taken approximately 20 months after vaccination. The TCR comes from a man aged 50 to 69 who received an inactivated influenza vaccine. V and J are TRBV29-1 and TRBJ2-7; D is ambiguous. The CDR3 is CSVAGATYEQYF. CDR3 in DNA: TGCAGCGTTGCCGGCGCAACCTACGAGCAGTACTTC.